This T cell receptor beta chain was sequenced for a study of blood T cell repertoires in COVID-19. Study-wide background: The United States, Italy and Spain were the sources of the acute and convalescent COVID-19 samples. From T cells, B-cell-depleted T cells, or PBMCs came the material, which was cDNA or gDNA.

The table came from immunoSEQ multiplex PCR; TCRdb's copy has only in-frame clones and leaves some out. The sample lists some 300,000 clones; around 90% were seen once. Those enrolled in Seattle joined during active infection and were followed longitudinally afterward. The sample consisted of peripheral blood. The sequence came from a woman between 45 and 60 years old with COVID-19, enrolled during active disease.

The CDR3 is CASSYQGRPKETQYF. The CDR3 nucleotides read TGTGCCAGCAGTTACCAAGGGAGGCCGAAAGAGACCCAGTACTTC. V and J are TRBV6-6 and TRBJ2-5, with D tentatively TRBD2 (6 bases). The CDR3 sequence is 15 residues long. V lost 2 bases to trimming and J lost 3 bases, with 13 bases between them. Germline V gene data show CDR1 as MNHNY and CDR2 as SVGAGI (reference sequence).